This TCR beta chain originates from a study of T cells in localized non-small cell lung cancer. Study-level points and caveats: Among the tissues sampled, uninvolved adjacent lung had the highest T cell clonality, above tumor.

The CDR3 consists of 12 residues. V lost 5 bases to trimming and J lost 0 bases, with 4 bases between them. CDR1 is MDHEN and CDR2 is SYDVKM in the germline V gene. Turning to this clone: Its specificity is not known.

Sequencing used immunoSEQ multiplex PCR; TCRdb keeps in-frame clones, though not all of them. The sample has over 20,000 clones, over 75% seen once. This chain joins TRBV28 and TRBJ2-5, with no clear D. The material was peripheral blood mononuclear cells, obtained before any cancer treatment. The TCR was taken from a male donor at least 60 years old with stage II lung adenocarcinoma. CDR3 nucleotides: TGTGCCAGCAGTCCGGACCAAGAGACCCAGTACTTC. This codes for CASSPDQETQYF.